Listed here are 26 T cell receptor beta chains from one sample, sequenced in a study of blood T cell repertoires in COVID-19. Generated by immunoSEQ multiplex PCR, the TCRdb table keeps only in-frame clones and is missing some. The table records more than 85,000 clones, approximately 88% of them present only once. Source material: peripheral blood. These receptor sequences come from a human donor in a cohort sampled during active COVID-19.

J is TRBJ2-3 and V is TRBV6-1; 10 bases align to TRBD2. Germline V lookup: CDR1 MNHNS, CDR2 SASEGT. The CDR3 is 16 residues long. The ends lost 4 bases at V and 1 base at J; junction bases unmatched: 5. Here the CDR3 reads CASSVNLAGGTDTQYF. CDR3 in DNA: TGTGCCAGCAGTGTAAATCTAGCGGGGGGCACAGATACGCAGTATTTT.

V usage is TRBV7-2 and J usage is TRBJ1-2; the D is unclear. The CDR3 is 15 residues long. CDR1 and CDR2 from the germline V gene are SGHTA and FQGNSA. Trimming cost V 5 bases and J 4 bases, with 17 bases left between them. CDR3 nucleotide sequence: TGTGCCAGCAGCCTGAGGGCAGGAGACTTCTATGGCTACACCTTC. Amino acids: CASSLRAGDFYGYTF.

As to this clone: At the DNA level, this CDR3 is encoded by other sequences in the same sample as well. This chain joins TRBV7-2 and TRBJ2-3; no firm D call. CDR1 SGHTA and CDR2 FQGNSA come from the germline V gene. There are 13 residues in the CDR3. Between the trimmed V and J ends, which lost 6 bases and 1 base, there was a span of 8 bases. The CDR3 region has the DNA TGTGCCAGCAGTCTCAGTGGCACAGATACGCAGTATTTT. Its protein is CASSLSGTDTQYF.

This clone was detected once. The V call is TRBV7-3, the J call TRBJ2-6, with D maybe TRBD2 (6 bases). The V end was cut by 4 bases, the J end by 0 bases, with 16 bases between. The CDR3 is 18 amino acids. The V gene's germline CDR1 is SGHTA and CDR2 FQGTGA. In DNA form, the CDR3 reads TGTGCCAGCAGCTCGACGAGCGGGCCCCTCTCTGGGGCCAACGTCCTGACTTTC. The encoded protein is CASSSTSGPLSGANVLTF.

This chain connects TRBV4-2 to TRBJ2-3; possibly TRBD1 for D (5 bases). CDR3 length equals 12 residues. Trimming removed 1 base at V and 6 bases at J, with 5 bases between. Germline CDR1 and CDR2: LGHNA and YNFKEQ. CDR3 in DNA: TGTGCCAGCAGCCAAGCAGGGGATACGCAGTATTTT. Translated: CASSQAGDTQYF.

In DNA form, the CDR3 reads TGTGCCAGCAGGGGGGGGGCAGGCTTCCGGACTGAAGCTTTCTTT. Amino acids: CASRGGAGFRTEAFF. The J gene is TRBJ1-1, the V gene TRBV6-5; the D gene is possibly TRBD1 (6 bases). Germline V lookup: CDR1 MNHEY, CDR2 SVGAGI. CDR3 size: 15 residues. Trimming removed 6 bases at V and 5 bases at J, with 19 bases between.

This clone was seen once. The genes are TRBV20-1 and TRBJ1-4; TRBD1 matches at 9 bases. CDR1 DFQATT and CDR2 SNEGSKA come from the germline V gene (reference sequence). V was pared by 3 bases and J by 7 bases, with 12 bases of the junction left unmatched. CDR3 size: 16 residues. CDR3 DNA: TGCAGTGCTAGTACCCGGGACAGGGCCCCAACTGAAAAACTGTTTTTT. This encodes CSASTRDRAPTEKLFF.

The chain links TRBV13 to TRBJ1-1; D not resolved. Trimming cost V 0 bases and J 7 bases, with 9 bases left between them. The CDR3 spans 13 residues. The germline V gene encodes CDR1 PRHDT and CDR2 FYEKMQ (reference sequence). The CDR3 nucleotides are TGTGCCAGCAGCTTAGGCCGAGGAGGTGAAGCTTTCTTT. Translation gives CASSLGRGGEAFF.

This chain connects TRBV7-9 to TRBJ2-5; D is ambiguous. The CDR3 extends over 15 amino acids. Germline-derived CDR1 and CDR2 are SEHNR and FQNEAQ (reference sequence). Trimming left V 2 bases short and J 0 bases short, with 10 bases between. The DNA for the CDR3 is TGTGCCAGCAGCTTAATCAATCTAAACCAAGAGACCCAGTACTTC. Translated, it gives CASSLINLNQETQYF.

The chain carries TRBV15 and TRBJ2-3; 10 positions match TRBD2. This CDR3 is 17 amino acids long. The V segment lost 4 bases and the J segment 7 bases; nucleotides outside the gene matches: 14. Germline assignment: CDR1 LNHNV and CDR2 YYDKDF (reference sequence). CDR3 residues: CATSIRLGASGGYTQYF. The CDR3 DNA is TGTGCCACCAGCATTCGATTGGGGGCTAGCGGGGGCTATACGCAGTATTTT.

The chain recombines TRBV5-1 with TRBJ1-2, with D possibly matching TRBD1 (5 bases). The V and J ends lost 0 bases and 6 bases respectively, with 15 bases between them. In germline, CDR1 is SGHRS, CDR2 YFSETQ. The length of the CDR3 is 15 residues. The CDR3 bases are TGCGCCAGCAGCTTGGTCGTAGGGGCCGCTGATGGCTACACCTTC. Its translation: CASSLVVGAADGYTF.

The chain uses TRBV19 and TRBJ1-4; TRBD1 is a possible D gene (5 bases). The CDR3 covers 15 residues. The germline V and J ends were trimmed by 5 bases and 0 bases, with 10 bases remaining between them. CDR1 and CDR2 (germline): LNHDA, SQIVND (reference sequence). The CDR3 loop reads CASSPRVTTNEKLFF. CDR3 in DNA: TGTGCCAGTAGTCCCAGGGTTACAACTAATGAAAAACTGTTTTTT. The complete variable domain, with remaining parts taken from reference TRBV19 and TRBJ1-4, reads DGGITQSPKYLFRKEGQNVTLSCEQNLNHDAMYWYRQDPGQGLRLIYYSQIVNDFQKGDIAEGYSVSREKKESFPLTVTSAQKNPTAFYLCASSPRVTTNEKLFFGSGTQLSVL.

The chain carries TRBV4-3 and TRBJ2-2; possibly TRBD1 for D (7 bases). The CDR3 length is 15 residues. Per the germline V gene, CDR1 is LGHNA and CDR2 is YSLEER. Trimming removed 4 bases from V and 4 bases from J, with 13 bases in between. CDR3 region: CASSLIQGGTGELFF. The CDR3 coding sequence is TGCGCCAGCAGCCTAATCCAGGGGGGCACCGGGGAGCTGTTTTTT.

V usage is TRBV3-1 (or the pseudogene TRBV3-2) and J usage is TRBJ2-3; the match to TRBD1 covers 11 bases. Germline loops: CDR1 LGHDT, CDR2 YNNKEL (reference sequence). The CDR3 is 14 amino acids. V dropped 8 bases and J dropped 4; count of bases not matched to a gene: 5. DNA of the CDR3: TGTGCCAGCTCCGGGACAGGGGGTGCAGATACGCAGTATTTT. The encoded protein is CASSGTGGADTQYF.

The CDR3 bases are TGTGCCAGCAGCTTAGACCCCGGAAGGGGCGGTGGCTACACCTTC. It is translated as CASSLDPGRGGGYTF. This rearrangement joins TRBV11-3 to TRBJ1-2, with D tentatively TRBD1 (5 bases). V lost 0 bases, J lost 7 bases, and 15 bases lay in between. The germline CDR1 and CDR2 sequences are SGHNT and YENEEA. The CDR3 spans 15 residues.

The chain joins TRBV7-3 to TRBJ1-1, with D maybe TRBD1 (6 bases). This CDR3 region has 14 residues. From germline, CDR1 is SGHTA and CDR2 FQGTGA. The V gene lost 4 bases and the J gene lost 3 bases, with 12 bases spanning the gap. This CDR3 is CASSSQAGDTEAFF. The CDR3, as DNA: TGTGCCAGCAGCTCCCAAGCAGGGGACACTGAAGCTTTCTTT.

V is TRBV18 and J is TRBJ2-7; D is possibly TRBD1 (6 bases). The V gene's germline CDR1 is KGHSH and CDR2 LQKENI. This CDR3 is built from 14 residues. The ends were cut back, 0 bases at V and 7 bases at J, with 13 bases in the middle. The CDR3 loop is CASSPPAGAREQYF. DNA for the CDR3: TGTGCCAGCTCACCACCTGCAGGGGCGAGGGAGCAGTACTTC.

V gene TRBV2 combines with J gene TRBJ1-5; 11 nucleotides agree with TRBD1. The germline gives CDR1 SNHLY, CDR2 FYNNEI. The CDR3 consists of 16 residues. V lost 2 bases, J lost 3 bases, and 3 bases stayed unmatched. The CDR3 DNA follows: TGTGCCAGCAGTGAATTGGGACAGGGGGTCAATCAGCCCCAGCATTTT. This codes for CASSELGQGVNQPQHF.

The chain couples TRBV9 to TRBJ2-3, with 10 positions matching TRBD2. Germline V CDR1 and CDR2: SGDLS, YYNGEE. The CDR3 extends over 15 amino acids. Trimming at V came to 0 bases and at J to 4 bases, leaving 2 bases not matched to a gene. This chain's CDR3 is CASSVDSGGADTQYF. The CDR3 nucleotides are TGTGCCAGCAGCGTAGACAGCGGGGGGGCAGATACGCAGTATTTT.

The sample holds a few counts of this clone. This rearrangement joins TRBV24-1 to TRBJ2-5, with D unresolved. The germline V gene has CDR1 KGHDR and CDR2 SFDVKD. The CDR3 consists of 12 residues. Deletions cut 6 bases from V and 7 bases from J, with 11 bases between. The CDR3 DNA is TGTGCCACCAGTCTTGGTACGGGGACCCAGTACTTC. Protein sequence: CATSLGTGTQYF.

The gene calls are TRBV19 and TRBJ1-2; D call uncertain. This CDR3 is built from 15 residues. V lost 2 bases, J lost 2 bases, and 12 bases lay in between. Germline CDR1 and CDR2: LNHDA and SQIVND (reference sequence). This CDR3 is CASSIPAGRNYGYTF. CDR3 sequence (DNA): TGTGCCAGTAGTATACCTGCAGGAAGAAACTATGGCTACACCTTC. The full variable domain, in which reference TRBV19 and TRBJ1-2 provide the parts outside the CDR3, is DGGITQSPKYLFRKEGQNVTLSCEQNLNHDAMYWYRQDPGQGLRLIYYSQIVNDFQKGDIAEGYSVSREKKESFPLTVTSAQKNPTAFYLCASSIPAGRNYGYTFGSGTRLTVV.

This chain uses TRBV18 with TRBJ2-2, with TRBD1 matching over 9 bases. The CDR3 totals 16 residues. The V gene's germline CDR1 is KGHSH and CDR2 LQKENI. V dropped 5 bases and J dropped 6; count of bases not matched to a gene: 10. The CDR3 here is CASSTGTGTYSGELFF. CDR3 sequence (DNA): TGTGCCAGCTCAACCGGGACAGGGACTTATTCCGGGGAGCTGTTTTTT.

The chain carries TRBV11-2 and TRBJ2-1; 8 bases are shared with TRBD2. Germline loops: CDR1 SGHAT, CDR2 FQNNGV. The CDR3 covers 11 residues. The DNA of the CDR3 is TGTGCTTCGCGGGGGGCGAATGAGCAGTTCTTC. Translated, it gives CASRGANEQFF.

The chain employs TRBV3-1 (or the pseudogene TRBV3-2) and TRBJ2-5; tentatively, D is TRBD1 (6 bases). Germline lookup yields CDR1 LGHDT and CDR2 YNNKEL (reference sequence). Deletions cut 1 base from V and 3 bases from J, with 12 bases between. The CDR3 sequence is 15 residues long. The DNA for the CDR3 is TGTGCCAGCAGCCAAGTCTCCAGGGGAGAAGAGACCCAGTACTTC. Protein sequence: CASSQVSRGEETQYF.

The chain employs TRBV6-5 and TRBJ2-6, with TRBD2 identical over 7 bases. Trimming at V came to 7 bases and at J to 3 bases, leaving 6 bases not matched to a gene. The germline V gene encodes CDR1 MNHEY and CDR2 SVGAGI. CDR3 size: 15 residues. The CDR3 DNA is TGTGCCAGCACCCTGGGAGGGAGTGGGGCCAACGTCCTGACTTTC. Encoded protein: CASTLGGSGANVLTF.

In its sample, this clone was seen a few times. The rearrangement uses TRBV19 and TRBJ1-6; unclear D gene. There are 12 residues in the CDR3. From germline, CDR1 is LNHDA and CDR2 SQIVND (reference sequence). The V end lost 4 bases, the J end lost 9 bases, and 7 bases lay between the germline ends. CDR3 DNA sequence: TGTGCCAGTAGTACAACGAGTTCACCCCTCCACTTT. Encoded protein: CASSTTSSPLHF. Combining the CDR3 with reference TRBV19 and TRBJ1-6 gives the whole variable domain DGGITQSPKYLFRKEGQNVTLSCEQNLNHDAMYWYRQDPGQGLRLIYYSQIVNDFQKGDIAEGYSVSREKKESFPLTVTSAQKNPTAFYLCASSTTSSPLHFGNGTRLTVT.